This T cell receptor beta chain was sequenced for a study of shared clonotypes between healthy human individuals. Assay used: immunoSEQ multiplex PCR; TCRdb lists only in-frame clones, some missing. The sample holds 2 million to 2.5 million clones; over 85% are singletons and the top ten take under 0.45%. This CDR3 is 13 amino acids long. Per the germline V gene, CDR1 is SGHDT and CDR2 is YYEEEE. The sequenced material came from naive CD4+ T cells from PBMCs. Subset reported: CD45RA+ positively selected. V and J are TRBV5-6 and TRBJ2-5; D is tentatively TRBD1 or TRBD2 (5 bases each). The last part of the DNA fits TRBJ2-7 better; the J call may be wrong. This TCR was recovered from a man younger than 35 in good health. Some clones in this sample may be carry-over from other donors' samples. DNA for the CDR3: TGTGCCAGCAGCAGGGGACGGAAATACGAGCAGTACTTC. Protein sequence: CASSRGRKYEQYF.